The rows below give T cell receptor beta chains drawn from one sample of a study of a mutant IDH1 vaccine in newly diagnosed glioma. Their specific antigens are unknown. Repertoires were generated with immunoSEQ multiplex PCR, while TCRdb's copy carries only in-frame clones and drops some. The table lists about 77,000 clones, approximately 85% of them singletons. This material consisted of PBMCs, taken from a glioma patient whose treatment included an IDH1 peptide vaccine. The receptors derive from a woman between 50 and 59 years old with glioma. Each CDR3 is given with its conserved first and last residue. Fields, in order: D gene, clone size, J gene, V gene, CDR3 DNA, CDR3 protein. D genes are given only for firm matches. The size entry is marked missing in some rows and otherwise reads once, few, many or a size class.

>NA|NA|TRBJ2-2|TRBV7-8
TGTGCCAGCAGCACATACACGAGGGAGCTGTTTTTT
CASSTYTRELFF
>NA|NA|TRBJ1-1|TRBV14
TGTGCCAGCAGCCAAGATTTGCAGAACACTGAAGCTTTCTTT
CASSQDLQNTEAFF
>TRBD1|once|TRBJ1-6|TRBV5-6
TGTGCCAGCAGCTTGGCAGGGACAGGCAGGGGGTACGCACCCCTCCACTTT
CASSLAGTGRGYAPLHF
>NA|NA|TRBJ2-7|TRBV5-8
TGTGCCAGCAGCTTTGACCGTCTCTACGAGCAGTACTTC
CASSFDRLYEQYF
>TRBD1|NA|TRBJ2-5|TRBV28
TGTGCCAGCAGTTACGAACAGGGGCTAGAGACCCAGTACTTC
CASSYEQGLETQYF
>NA|NA|TRBJ2-1|TRBV7-6
TGTGCCAGCAGCTCACCCGCCAGGGACCCCTACAATGAGCAGTTCTTC
CASSSPARDPYNEQFF
>NA|NA|TRBJ1-6|TRBV28
TGTGCCAGCAGTTTGGGGCAGGCTCTTGGTTCACCCCTCCACTTT
CASSLGQALGSPLHF
>NA|NA|TRBJ1-1|TRBV25-1
TGTGCCAGTCAGCTAATGAACACTGAAGCTTTCTTT
CASQLMNTEAFF
>NA|NA|TRBJ1-1|TRBV30
TGTGCCTGGAGTGTACCGGCAGGGAGGACTGAAGCTTTCTTT
CAWSVPAGRTEAFF
>NA|NA|TRBJ2-1|TRBV5-1
TGCGCCAGCAGCTTGGAGGCCAGTTCCTACAATGAGCAGTTCTTC
CASSLEASSYNEQFF
>NA|NA|TRBJ2-7|TRBV11-2
TGTGCCAGCAGCTTAACGGAGGGCTACGAGCAGTACTTC
CASSLTEGYEQYF
>TRBD2|NA|TRBJ2-3|TRBV4-2
TGTGCCAGCAGTCCCACTAGCGGGACAACAGATACGCAGTATTTT
CASSPTSGTTDTQYF
>TRBD2|NA|TRBJ2-1|TRBV7-2
TGTGCCAGCAGCATCCGGACTAGCGGGAGCGATGAGCAGTTCTTC
CASSIRTSGSDEQFF
>NA|NA|TRBJ1-4|TRBV4-1
TGCGCCAGCAGCCTGAACGGGGTTGCAACTAATGAAAAACTGTTTTTT
CASSLNGVATNEKLFF
>NA|NA|TRBJ1-5|TRBV19
TGTGCCACCGGGGGGCGGGCTGGGAGGCCCCAGCATTTT
CATGGRAGRPQHF
>NA|NA|TRBJ2-1|TRBV30
TGTGCCTGGAGTTCCCCGGGTAGATCGAGCTCCTACAATGAGCAGTTCTTC
CAWSSPGRSSSYNEQFF
>NA|NA|TRBJ1-5|TRBV5-1
TGCGCCAGCAGCTTGGCGGGAGTCGGTCAGCCCCAGCATTTT
CASSLAGVGQPQHF
>NA|NA|TRBJ2-5|TRBV7-2
TGTGCCAGCAGCTTAGGTGGGGGGCGGAAGACCCAGTACTTC
CASSLGGGRKTQYF
>NA|NA|TRBJ1-3|TRBV28
TGTGCCAGCAGTTTAAGGGGGGCCCAAAACACCATATATTTT
CASSLRGAQNTIYF
>NA|NA|TRBJ1-1|TRBV29-1
TGCAGAGTAACAGCTCCGAACACTGAAGCTTTCTTT
CRVTAPNTEAFF
>NA|NA|TRBJ2-2|TRBV19
TGTGCCAGTATTCCGGACAGCTTCGGGGAGCTGTTTTTT
CASIPDSFGELFF